The 18 T cell receptor beta chains reported below all come from one sample, sequenced in a study of PD-1 blockade in mismatch repair-deficient tumors. Clones were read by immunoSEQ multiplex PCR, and TCRdb kept only the in-frame ones, dropping some. The sample consists of about 34,000 clones, 65% to 85% of them appearing once. The sequenced sample was PBMCs, obtained roughly 6 weeks after starting pembrolizumab. These receptor sequences come from an adult with mismatch repair-deficient cancer.

V and J are TRBV4-1 and TRBJ1-2, with D tentatively TRBD1 (6 bases). CDR1 is MGHRA, CDR2 YSYEKL, per germline. Between the trimmed V and J ends, which lost 1 base and 3 bases, there was a span of 12 bases. The CDR3 has 15 residues. The DNA of the CDR3 is TGCGCCAGCAGCCAAGGGACGGGGGGCTACTATGGCTACACCTTC. Protein product: CASSQGTGGYYGYTF.

The J gene is TRBJ2-5, the V gene TRBV28; the match to TRBD1 covers 7 bases. V was clipped by 8 bases and J by 5 bases; unmatched bases: 14. Germline V gene data show CDR1 as MDHEN and CDR2 as SYDVKM. The CDR3 contains 15 residues. The DNA for the CDR3 is TGTGCCAGCCCCCCCCGACAGGGTGGGACGGAGACCCAGTACTTC. It yields the protein CASPPRQGGTETQYF.

This rearrangement joins TRBV27 to TRBJ1-2; 7 bases match TRBD1. J gave up 4 bases and V 6 bases, and 8 bases lay outside the gene matches. Germline CDR1 reads MNHEY; CDR2 reads SMNVEV (reference sequence). CDR3 length: 14 residues. The CDR3 sequence is CASSRQGFRYGYTF. The CDR3 region has the DNA TGTGCCAGCAGCCGACAGGGTTTTCGCTATGGCTACACCTTC.

The chain is built from TRBV28 and TRBJ1-5; TRBD1 aligns across 7 bases. The junction had 2 bases not matched to a gene; V was cut back by 6 bases and J by 3 bases. The CDR3 contains 13 residues. Germline CDR1 reads MDHEN; CDR2 reads SYDVKM. CDR3 residues: CASSGTDNQPQHF. CDR3 in DNA: TGTGCCAGCAGCGGGACAGACAATCAGCCCCAGCATTTT.

DNA of the CDR3: TGTGCCAGTAGCCACCTTCAGCGTAATGAAAAACTGTTTTTT. It is translated as CASSHLQRNEKLFF. The V and J genes are TRBV19 and TRBJ1-4; D gene uncertain. The germline V gene has CDR1 LNHDA and CDR2 SQIVND (reference sequence). Trimming removed 6 bases from V and 4 bases from J, with 12 bases in between. The CDR3 spans 14 residues.

The gene calls are TRBV11-2 and TRBJ1-2; the match to TRBD1 covers 9 bases. J lost 8 bases, V lost 3 bases, and 7 bases had no gene match. Germline assignment: CDR1 SGHAT and CDR2 FQNNGV. CDR3 length: 14 amino acids. CDR3 coding DNA: TGTGCCAGCAGCTTCGGGGGACAGGGTATAGGCTACACCTTC. Amino acids: CASSFGGQGIGYTF.

This clone was seen a few times. The chain carries TRBV28 and TRBJ2-7; 14 positions agree with TRBD2. With 6 bases clipped from V and 6 bases from J, the junction kept 13 bases outside the gene matches. The CDR3 consists of 17 residues. Per the germline V gene, CDR1 is MDHEN and CDR2 is SYDVKM. The CDR3 region has the DNA TGTGCCAGCAGCCGCGTAGGGACTAGCGGGAGTCTCAGCGAGCAGTACTTC. This translates into CASSRVGTSGSLSEQYF.

The chain couples TRBV7-8 to TRBJ2-6; 8 bases are shared with TRBD2. The CDR3 is 21 amino acids. The germline gives CDR1 SGHVS, CDR2 FQNEAQ. Trimming at V came to 2 bases and at J to 1 base, leaving 16 bases not matched to a gene. CDR3: CASSLPIAQPAGESGANVLTF. The CDR3 DNA reads TGTGCCAGCAGCTTACCAATTGCCCAACCAGCGGGAGAGTCTGGGGCCAACGTCCTGACTTTC.

This clone showed up just a few times. The chain has TRBV5-1 and TRBJ2-7; D may be TRBD2 (7 bases). This CDR3 is built from 14 residues. V gave up 3 bases and J gave up 0 bases, with 10 bases separating them. The germline CDR1 and CDR2 sequences are SGHRS and YFSETQ. Here the CDR3 reads CASSWRGHSYEQYF. The CDR3 DNA sequence: TGCGCCAGCAGCTGGCGGGGGCACTCCTACGAGCAGTACTTC.

Only one count was recorded for this clone. This chain connects TRBV13 to TRBJ2-2; TRBD2 matches 14 bases. The CDR3 sequence is 18 residues long. Germline lookup yields CDR1 PRHDT and CDR2 FYEKMQ (reference sequence). J was trimmed by 3 bases and V by 7 bases; bases with no gene match: 10. The CDR3 loop reads CASTLPRLAGGHTGELFF. CDR3 bases: TGTGCCAGCACCCTTCCCAGACTAGCGGGAGGGCACACCGGGGAGCTGTTTTTT.

The chain is built from TRBV19 and TRBJ1-2; TRBD1 might be the D (6 bases). The germline CDR1 and CDR2 sequences are LNHDA and SQIVND (reference sequence). This CDR3 spans 13 amino acids. Trimming cost V 3 bases and J 8 bases, with 13 bases left between them. The CDR3 region is CASSIRQASGYTF. DNA of the CDR3: TGTGCCAGTAGTATTAGACAGGCAAGCGGCTACACCTTC. Filled out from reference TRBV19 and TRBJ1-2, the complete variable domain reads DGGITQSPKYLFRKEGQNVTLSCEQNLNHDAMYWYRQDPGQGLRLIYYSQIVNDFQKGDIAEGYSVSREKKESFPLTVTSAQKNPTAFYLCASSIRQASGYTFGSGTRLTVV.

The chain carries TRBV2 and TRBJ2-5, with D tentatively TRBD2 (6 bases). Trimming cost V 6 bases and J 4 bases, with 9 bases left between them. The CDR3 runs to 12 residues. CDR1 and CDR2 (germline): SNHLY, FYNNEI. CDR3 coding DNA: TGTGCCAGCAGATATAGCGGAGAGACCCAGTACTTC. Translating gives CASRYSGETQYF.

The chain has TRBV2 and TRBJ1-6; 9 positions agree with TRBD1. With 6 bases clipped from V and 14 bases from J, the junction kept 5 bases outside the gene matches. Germline V CDR1 and CDR2: SNHLY, FYNNEI. The CDR3 covers 12 residues. CDR3 region: CASRGTGSSLHF. CDR3 coding DNA: TGTGCCAGCAGGGGGACAGGGTCATCCCTCCACTTT.

This chain connects TRBV27 to TRBJ2-7, with 11 bases that match TRBD1. The CDR3 is 14 amino acids. Unmatched junction bases numbered 5, after V lost 5 bases and J lost 5 bases. Germline values: CDR1 MNHEY, CDR2 SMNVEV (reference sequence). The CDR3 is CASSPGTGGDEQYF. CDR3 sequence (DNA): TGTGCCAGCAGTCCTGGGACAGGGGGGGACGAGCAGTACTTC.

CDR3 amino acids: CASSERWDRIEYEQYF. The CDR3 DNA reads as TGTGCCAGCAGTGAAAGATGGGACAGAATCGAATACGAGCAGTACTTC. V gene TRBV6-1 combines with J gene TRBJ2-7; 7 bases fit TRBD1. Germline assignment: CDR1 MNHNS and CDR2 SASEGT. There are 16 residues in the CDR3. Trimming removed 2 bases from V and 4 bases from J; junction bases left unmatched: 11.

Only one count was recorded for this clone. V usage is TRBV10-3 and J usage is TRBJ2-3, with D perhaps matching TRBD2 (6 bases). V lost 4 bases and J lost 2, with 10 bases in between. The CDR3 runs 14 residues. Per the germline V gene, CDR1 is ENHRY and CDR2 is SYGVKD. CDR3 sequence: CAISVQDYTDTQYF. The CDR3 nucleotides read TGTGCCATCAGTGTACAGGACTACACAGATACGCAGTATTTT.

The chain combines TRBV2 with TRBJ1-4; 7 bases are a match to TRBD1. CDR3 length: 13 residues. Trimming removed 7 bases from V and 5 bases from J; junction bases left unmatched: 4. Per the germline V gene, CDR1 is SNHLY and CDR2 is FYNNEI. CDR3 amino acids: CASMRGQNEKLFF. DNA for the CDR3: TGTGCCAGCATGCGGGGACAGAATGAAAAACTGTTTTTT.

The chain is built from TRBV5-1 and TRBJ2-5; 11 bases agree with TRBD1. The CDR3 covers 16 residues. The germline V gene has CDR1 SGHRS and CDR2 YFSETQ. J was trimmed by 4 bases and V by 0 bases; bases with no gene match: 5. The CDR3 is CASSLGGQGASETQYF. The CDR3 DNA reads TGCGCCAGCAGCTTGGGTGGACAGGGGGCTTCAGAGACCCAGTACTTC.